This T cell receptor (beta chain) is drawn from a study of vaccination and CD4 T cells after COVID-19. For the study at large: Each control was exposed to a CEFX pool, an HIV-1 Nef pool, or no peptide at all.

The study sequenced cultured CD4+ T cell DNA using the Oncomine TCR Beta short-read assay. TCRdb processed the PCR reads anew with MiXCR; each CDR3 protein has one entry. Of 5,000 or so distinct CDR3 sequences listed, 28% were seen once; the top ten hold more than 30%. Germline V CDR1 and CDR2: SGHNT, YENEEA. The V and J ends lost 1 base and 4 bases respectively, with 13 bases between them. This CDR3 contains 15 residues. Treatment defined: approximately nine-day PBMC culture with coronavirus spike peptide pools or control peptides (ViraFEST assay). The unexposed donor's CD4+ T cells were collected before the COVID-19 pandemic (2011-2018). Before TCRs were sequenced, ViraFEST expanded antigen-specific T cells with peptide pools. Negative selection separated CD4+ T cells from 10-day cultures. On this clonotype: Its antigen remains unknown.

Sample: CD4+ T cells from blood, cultured in vitro. The TCR comes from a human donor in good health. This chain joins TRBV11-3 and TRBJ1-2; a weak D match, TRBD1 (5 bases). The CDR3 loop reads CASSLVRQPLYGYTF. The DNA of the CDR3 is TGTGCCAGCAGCTTAGTCCGACAGCCGCTCTATGGCTACACCTTC.